The sequence of this T cell receptor (beta chain) was determined in a study of T-cell reconstitution after alpha-beta-depleted transplantation in children. Unique molecular identifiers were incorporated during preparation of the TCRbeta library. Each CDR3 protein is one row after TCRdb ran MiXCR on the PCR reads. The table has around 380,000 distinct CDR3 sequences, about a tenth seen once. This clonotype was observed a handful of times. Germline CDR1 SGHTA, CDR2 FQGNSA. The CDR3 is made up of 15 amino acids. V dropped 0 bases and J dropped 3; count of bases not matched to a gene: 5. The chain joins TRBV7-2 to TRBJ2-7, with 7 bases aligning to TRBD2. The sample was PBMCs from the stem cell graft donor, taken from the stem cell graft. The clonotype was recovered from a human donor who donated a stem cell graft to a child with acute myeloid leukemia. The CDR3 nucleotides are TGTGCCAGCAGCTTAGCGGGAGGGCCTCACTACGAGCAGTACTTC. Protein: CASSLAGGPHYEQYF.